A single sample gave rise to the 31 T cell receptor beta chains below, sequenced in a study of PD-1 blockade in classical Hodgkin lymphoma. Assay used: immunoSEQ multiplex PCR; TCRdb lists only in-frame clones, some missing. The table has 25,000 to 35,000 clones, about 85% seen once; the top ten hold around 2.3%. As for time point: cycle 4 day 1 (C4D1), after 5 to 7 weeks of nivolumab. After autologous stem cell transplantation all patients relapsed, and prior brentuximab vedotin exposure differed between cohorts. Thawed PBMCs were the source of CD4+ T cells, purified by magnetic negative selection. The sample in question was CD4+ T cells from blood, obtained before the fourth cycle of nivolumab. Receptor source: a human donor with classical Hodgkin lymphoma.

CDR3 amino acids: CASSQEFWRLGKNTGELFF. The CDR3 bases are TGCGCCAGCAGCCAAGAGTTTTGGCGGCTAGGCAAAAACACCGGGGAGCTGTTTTTT. The genes are TRBV4-1 and TRBJ2-2; D not certain. The CDR3 spans 19 residues. Germline CDR1 MGHRA, CDR2 YSYEKL. Trimming removed 0 bases at V and 2 bases at J, with 19 bases between.

The CDR3 region has the DNA TGTGCCAGCAGCTTGGTGGTTCTCCGGAATGAGCAGTTCTTC. Translation gives CASSLVVLRNEQFF. The chain combines TRBV5-8 with TRBJ2-1; the D is unclear. Germline lookup yields CDR1 SGHTS and CDR2 YDEGEE. This CDR3 has 14 residues. The V end lost 0 bases, the J end lost 7 bases, and 11 bases lay between the germline ends. The full variable domain, its missing parts supplied by reference TRBV5-8 and TRBJ2-1, is EAGVTQSPTHLIKTRGQQATLRCSPISGHTSVYWYQQALGLGLQFLLWYDEGEERNRGNFPPRFSGRQFPNYSSELNVNALELEDSALYLCASSLVVLRNEQFFGPGTRLTVL.

V gene TRBV7-9 combines with J gene TRBJ2-5; 7 nucleotides align to TRBD1. This CDR3 spans 16 amino acids. J lost 4 bases, V lost 2 bases, and 10 bases had no gene match. Germline values: CDR1 SEHNR, CDR2 FQNEAQ (reference sequence). The CDR3 DNA sequence: TGTGCCAGCAGCTTACGACAGGGAGCTAGCAGAGAGACCCAGTACTTC. Its protein product is CASSLRQGASRETQYF.

V and J are TRBV7-2 and TRBJ2-2; no clear D. This CDR3 is 14 amino acids long. The germline V and J ends were trimmed by 4 bases and 0 bases, with 6 bases remaining between them. Germline V CDR1 and CDR2: SGHTA, FQGNSA. CDR3 sequence reads: CASSSTTNTGELFF. As DNA, the CDR3 is TGTGCCAGCAGCTCTACGACGAACACCGGGGAGCTGTTTTTT.

This clone was picked up one time. The genes are TRBV6-4 and TRBJ2-1; D is unclear. Trimming took 4 bases from V and 3 from J, leaving 13 bases between them. Germline loops: CDR1 MRHNA, CDR2 SNTAGT. The CDR3 length is 15 residues. The CDR3 sequence: CASSVETSNYNEQFF. The CDR3 region has the DNA TGTGCCAGCAGTGTTGAAACCTCTAACTACAATGAGCAGTTCTTC.

V and J are TRBV18 and TRBJ2-7; no reliable D call. V lost 3 bases and J lost 6, with 12 bases in between. The CDR3 spans 13 residues. Germline-derived CDR1 and CDR2 are KGHSH and LQKENI. In DNA, the CDR3 is TGTGCCAGCTCACCCACCAATCCCGGCGAGCAGTACTTC. Translation: CASSPTNPGEQYF.

This chain links TRBV19 with TRBJ1-2; TRBD1 matches 9 bases. This CDR3 has 15 residues. The germline V gene has CDR1 LNHDA and CDR2 SQIVND (reference sequence). V was pared by 3 bases and J by 0 bases, with 2 bases of the junction left unmatched. The CDR3 protein is CASSIGTGTNYGYTF. The CDR3 nucleotides are TGTGCCAGTAGTATTGGGACAGGGACTAACTATGGCTACACCTTC.

The chain employs TRBV5-4 and TRBJ2-2; D unclear. CDR1 is SGHNT, CDR2 YYREEE, per germline (reference sequence). The CDR3 runs 15 residues. Trimming pared 0 bases from V and 1 base from J, leaving 7 bases between. The CDR3 region is CASSLDNRNTGELFF. The CDR3 region has the DNA TGTGCCAGCAGCTTGGACAATAGGAACACCGGGGAGCTGTTTTTT.

V usage is TRBV15 and J usage is TRBJ1-4; 7 bases line up with TRBD1. J was trimmed by 8 bases and V by 7 bases; bases with no gene match: 10. In germline, CDR1 is LNHNV, CDR2 YYDKDF (reference sequence). This CDR3 comprises 14 residues. The CDR3 nucleotides read TGTGCCACCACGGACAGGCCAAAGGAGGAAAAACTGTTTTTT. It codes for CATTDRPKEEKLFF.

This chain connects TRBV5-4 to TRBJ2-7; 7 nucleotides line up with TRBD2. The germline gives CDR1 SGHNT, CDR2 YYREEE (reference sequence). There are 13 residues in the CDR3. V lost 7 bases, J lost 7 bases, and 11 bases stayed unmatched. CDR3 DNA: TGTGCCAGCGGGGGAGGGAGTGGCGGGGAGCAGTACTTC. As protein: CASGGGSGGEQYF.

This chain links TRBV28 with TRBJ1-2; the D gene is possibly TRBD1 (6 bases). Germline CDR1 reads MDHEN; CDR2 reads SYDVKM. V was clipped by 4 bases and J by 1 base, with 19 bases between them. The CDR3 contains 17 residues. DNA for the CDR3: TGTGCCAGCAGTTCCGCCTCCACAGGGAACTATAACTATGGCTACACCTTC. Translation: CASSSASTGNYNYGYTF.

This chain uses TRBV18 with TRBJ1-2, with D perhaps matching TRBD1 (6 bases). CDR3 size: 16 residues. CDR1 KGHSH and CDR2 LQKENI come from the germline V gene. V was clipped by 1 base and J by 0 bases, with 12 bases between them. The CDR3 DNA sequence: TGTGCCAGCTCACCACTTACAGGGATGACTAACTATGGCTACACCTTC. This gives the protein CASSPLTGMTNYGYTF.

The gene calls are TRBV5-5 and TRBJ1-2; D gene unclear. The CDR3 is made up of 14 amino acids. Germline values: CDR1 SGHKS, CDR2 YYEKEE (reference sequence). The V and J ends lost 0 bases and 0 bases respectively, with 6 bases between them. This CDR3 is CASSLVGPNYGYTF. The CDR3 nucleotides are TGTGCCAGCAGCTTGGTAGGGCCTAACTATGGCTACACCTTC.

In its sample, this clone was seen a few times. The J gene is TRBJ1-2, the V gene TRBV7-9; 11 bases align to TRBD1. The germline V gene has CDR1 SEHNR and CDR2 FQNEAQ (reference sequence). The CDR3 contains 15 residues. J gave up 6 bases and V 3 bases, and 6 bases lay outside the gene matches. The CDR3 reads CASSFGTGGPHGYTF. The CDR3, as DNA: TGTGCCAGCAGCTTTGGGACAGGGGGTCCCCATGGCTACACCTTC. The full variable domain, in which reference TRBV7-9 and TRBJ1-2 provide the parts outside the CDR3, is DTGVSQNPRHKITKRGQNVTFRCDPISEHNRLYWYRQTLGQGPEFLTYFQNEAQLEKSRLLSDRFSAERPKGSFSTLEIQRTEQGDSAMYLCASSFGTGGPHGYTFGSGTRLTVV.

This clone was recorded a few times. The genes are TRBV9 and TRBJ2-1; 7 positions match TRBD2. V was pared by 0 bases and J by 6 bases, with 9 bases of the junction left unmatched. The germline gives CDR1 SGDLS, CDR2 YYNGEE. The CDR3 totals 16 residues. The CDR3 here is CASSVAGGSTGNEQFF. The CDR3 nucleotides are TGTGCCAGCAGCGTAGCGGGCGGGAGTACTGGCAATGAGCAGTTCTTC.

J is TRBJ2-2 and V is TRBV2; weak D call: TRBD1 (6 bases). CDR1 is SNHLY and CDR2 is FYNNEI in the germline V gene. The CDR3 runs to 12 residues. The germline V and J ends were trimmed by 7 bases and 5 bases, with 8 bases remaining between them. The CDR3 DNA reads TGTGCCAGCAATCAGGGGACCGGGGAGCTGTTTTTT. Translated, it gives CASNQGTGELFF. Based on the CDR3 plus reference TRBV2 and TRBJ2-2, the full variable domain is EPEVTQTPSHQVTQMGQEVILRCVPISNHLYFYWYRQILGQKVEFLVSFYNNEISEKSEIFDDQFSVERPDGSNFTLKIRSTKLEDSAMYFCASNQGTGELFFGEGSRLTVL.

This chain joins TRBV2 and TRBJ1-2; 7 positions agree with TRBD1. From germline, CDR1 is SNHLY and CDR2 FYNNEI. The CDR3 contains 13 residues. The J segment lost 6 bases and the V segment lost 5 bases, leaving 6 bases of the junction unmatched. The CDR3 DNA reads TGTGCCAGCAGTCAACAGGGGCGGGATGGCTACACCTTC. Amino acid sequence: CASSQQGRDGYTF.

The rearrangement links TRBV11-2 to TRBJ2-1; maybe TRBD1 (6 bases). V was pared by 4 bases and J by 2 bases, with 18 bases between. The CDR3 extends over 17 amino acids. In germline, CDR1 is SGHAT, CDR2 FQNNGV. This CDR3 reads CASSSRSFRGTYNEQFF. In DNA, the CDR3 is TGTGCCAGCAGCTCCCGATCATTCAGGGGTACCTACAATGAGCAGTTCTTC. The variable domain in full, with the rest retrieved from reference TRBV11-2 and TRBJ2-1, is EAGVAQSPRYKIIEKRQSVAFWCNPISGHATLYWYQQILGQGPKLLIQFQNNGVVDDSQLPKDRFSAERLKGVDSTLKIQPAKLEDSAVYLCASSSRSFRGTYNEQFFGPGTRLTVL.

The chain couples TRBV7-2 to TRBJ1-5; D remains ambiguous. Per germline, CDR1 SGHTA and CDR2 FQGNSA. V dropped 3 bases and J dropped 3 bases, with 6 bases sitting between them. The CDR3 totals 13 residues. The CDR3 sequence is CASSFQLNQPQHF. The CDR3 DNA reads as TGTGCCAGCAGCTTCCAACTCAATCAGCCCCAGCATTTT.

This clone showed up just a few times. This chain links TRBV6-1 with TRBJ2-7; weak D call: TRBD1 (6 bases). The CDR3 is 12 amino acids. Trimming cost V 6 bases and J 3 bases, with 9 bases left between them. Looked up from germline, CDR1 is MNHNS and CDR2 is SASEGT. The CDR3 DNA sequence: TGTGCCAGCAGAGTACAGGGCTACGAGCAGTACTTC. Residues: CASRVQGYEQYF.

This clone was counted once. For the CDR3, the DNA is TGTGCCAGTAGTATCGAGGGCCGCGAGCAGTTCTTC. Its translation is CASSIEGREQFF. This chain links TRBV19 with TRBJ2-1, with D possibly matching TRBD2 (5 bases). With 3 bases removed from V and 10 bases from J, the gap between germline ends came to 10 bases. Germline CDR1 is LNHDA and CDR2 is SQIVND (reference sequence). The CDR3 is 12 amino acids.

This chain uses TRBV18 with TRBJ2-1; TRBD2 matches at 9 bases. Trimming removed 6 bases from V and 7 bases from J; junction bases left unmatched: 10. Germline V gene sequence: CDR1 KGHSH, CDR2 LQKENI. The CDR3 totals 15 residues. Here the CDR3 reads CASSPREGPRNEQFF. Written as DNA, the CDR3 is TGTGCCAGCTCCCCGCGGGAGGGCCCTCGGAATGAGCAGTTCTTC.

The CDR3 DNA reads TGTGCCAGCTCACCATCTATGATCGGGGGGGCATTAAATCAGCCCCAGCATTTT. Translating gives CASSPSMIGGALNQPQHF. The V call is TRBV18, the J call TRBJ1-5; TRBD1 might be the D (6 bases). The V end was cut by 2 bases, the J end by 4 bases, with 21 bases between. This CDR3 contains 18 residues. Germline CDR1 and CDR2: KGHSH and LQKENI.

The chain carries TRBV2 and TRBJ1-2, with 7 bases that match TRBD1. The CDR3 spans 14 residues. Per the germline V gene, CDR1 is SNHLY and CDR2 is FYNNEI. V trimming: 5 bases; J trimming: 8 bases; junction bases outside the gene matches: 11. CDR3 loop: CASSLTDRPRGYTF. The CDR3, as DNA: TGTGCCAGCAGTCTAACGGACAGGCCGAGGGGCTACACCTTC. Full variable domain (missing parts from reference TRBV2 and TRBJ1-2): EPEVTQTPSHQVTQMGQEVILRCVPISNHLYFYWYRQILGQKVEFLVSFYNNEISEKSEIFDDQFSVERPDGSNFTLKIRSTKLEDSAMYFCASSLTDRPRGYTFGSGTRLTVV.

V gene TRBV18 combines with J gene TRBJ1-5, with a tentative D call TRBD1 (6 bases). Germline CDR1 is KGHSH and CDR2 is LQKENI. There are 17 residues in the CDR3. V was trimmed by 3 bases and J by 0 bases, leaving 15 bases between them. This CDR3 reads CASSPTGDRYSNQPQHF. The CDR3 coding sequence is TGTGCCAGCTCACCTACCGGCGACAGGTATAGCAATCAGCCCCAGCATTTT. The variable domain in full, with the rest retrieved from reference TRBV18 and TRBJ1-5, is NAGVMQNPRHLVRRRGQEARLRCSPMKGHSHVYWYRQLPEEGLKFMVYLQKENIIDESGMPKERFSAEFPKEGPSILRIQQVVRGDSAAYFCASSPTGDRYSNQPQHFGDGTRLSIL.

The chain carries TRBV2 and TRBJ2-5; D is undetermined. The germline V and J ends were trimmed by 4 bases and 2 bases, with 5 bases remaining between them. The CDR3 covers 12 residues. Germline V gene data show CDR1 as SNHLY and CDR2 as FYNNEI. The CDR3 nucleotides read TGTGCCAGCAGTGTAATACAAGAGACCCAGTACTTC. This sequence encodes CASSVIQETQYF. The variable domain in full, completed from reference TRBV2 and TRBJ2-5, reads EPEVTQTPSHQVTQMGQEVILRCVPISNHLYFYWYRQILGQKVEFLVSFYNNEISEKSEIFDDQFSVERPDGSNFTLKIRSTKLEDSAMYFCASSVIQETQYFGPGTRLLVL.

The rearrangement joins TRBV5-4 to TRBJ2-2; the match to TRBD1 covers 12 bases. Losses at the gene ends were 6 bases for V and 4 bases for J; bases not matched to a gene: 7. Germline V gives CDR1 SGHNT, CDR2 YYREEE (reference sequence). This CDR3 contains 16 residues. The DNA for the CDR3 is TGTGCCAGCACCCTGGGACAGGGGGCGAGCACCGGGGAGCTGTTTTTT. Amino acid sequence: CASTLGQGASTGELFF.

As DNA, the CDR3 is TGTGCCAGCAGCCGAAGGCAGGGCAGCACAGATACGCAGTATTTT. Translation: CASSRRQGSTDTQYF. The chain links TRBV11-2 to TRBJ2-3; a weak D match, TRBD1 (5 bases). Trimming pared 5 bases from V and 0 bases from J, leaving 12 bases between. The CDR3 loop spans 15 amino acids. Germline assignment: CDR1 SGHAT and CDR2 FQNNGV.

The chain carries TRBV29-1 and TRBJ1-1; no reliable D call. Germline V gives CDR1 SQVTM, CDR2 ANQGSEA. Between the trimmed V and J ends, which lost 5 bases and 2 bases, there was a span of 15 bases. This CDR3 comprises 14 residues. The CDR3 region has the DNA TGCAGCGTTCAAGCCTCACTCAGAAACACTGAAGCTTTCTTT. It translates to CSVQASLRNTEAFF. Full variable domain (rest looked up from reference TRBV29-1 and TRBJ1-1): SAVISQKPSRDICQRGTSLTIQCQVDSQVTMMFWYRQQPGQSLTLIATANQGSEATYESGFVIDKFPISRPNLTFSTLTVSNMSPEDSSIYLCSVQASLRNTEAFFGQGTRLTVV.

This clone came up once. The chain combines TRBV19 with TRBJ1-1; D uncertain. V lost 3 bases and J 6 bases, leaving 14 bases between the germline ends. CDR1 is LNHDA, CDR2 SQIVND, per germline (reference sequence). The CDR3 extends over 14 amino acids. CDR3 region: CASSIRHPGAEAFF. The CDR3 DNA reads TGTGCCAGTAGTATTCGACACCCCGGCGCTGAAGCTTTCTTT.

This sequence joins TRBV6-5 and TRBJ1-5, with D perhaps TRBD1 (6 bases). In germline, CDR1 is MNHEY, CDR2 SVGAGI. The CDR3 sequence is 14 residues long. The V end lost 6 bases, the J end lost 0 bases, and 9 bases lay between the germline ends. In nucleotides, the CDR3 is TGTGCCAGCAGGGGGGCAGGTAGCAATCAGCCCCAGCATTTT. This gives the protein CASRGAGSNQPQHF.